This T cell receptor beta chain was sequenced during a study of T-cell memory formation after mild COVID-19 (dated by TCRdb to the early 2020s). Background for the entire study: TCR sequence clusters from the two donors were found to be largely donor specific. In a couple of donors, T-cell clones that expanded and contracted after mild COVID-19 were followed by sequencing TCRalpha and TCRbeta repertoires longitudinally. Two young, previously healthy adult volunteers, one female and one male, were included in the cohort.

The V end gives up 4 bases and the J end 0 bases, leaving 5 bases in the junction not matched to a gene. The CDR3 holds 16 amino acids from the cysteine to the phenylalanine. The entry retains the CDR3 DNA only, 48 bases that are in frame from base 1. The germline V gene yields MGHDK for CDR1 and SYGVNS for CDR2. This clonotype was detected only a few times. No cognate antigen has been identified for it. Per-base quality was not reported, and no clone a single base away is much larger than it. The study at large found these results: Balanced CD4/CD8 phenotypes were observed for clones contracting from day 15 to 85, whereas a bias towards CD4+ was observed for a second wave of clones expanding from day 15 to 37. Some responding clones were detected in pre-infection memory, suggesting pre-existing cross-reactive memory T cells joined the SARS-CoV-2 response. Only two mild cases were covered in the study, and larger cohorts including severe cases with pre-infection samples were considered necessary. Whether the second-wave clones peaking on day 37 were SARS-CoV-2 specific was not confirmed. Contracting CD4+ clones appeared mostly in the CM and EM memory subsets, whereas CD8+ clones were enriched in EMRA.

These reads were obtained on an Illumina NovaSeq 6000. TCRalpha and TCRbeta cDNA libraries were built by 5'RACE with constant-segment primers, adding sample barcodes and unique molecular identifiers. RNA was extracted from every sample with Trizol reagent. The libraries were amplified in two PCR steps, and the second step added a second sample barcode and Illumina TruSeq adapters. Sequencing of libraries was performed on an Illumina NovaSeq with 2 x 150 bp paired-end reads. The source study handled its data this way. The reads were demultiplexed and collapsed into UMI-guided consensus sequences using migec v1.2.7. With mixcr v2.1.11, UMI consensuses were aligned to TRA and TRB V and J templates and assembled into clonotypes. Expanded or contracted clonotypes were those called significant by both edgeR and NoisET, with noise models trained on biological replicates. For edgeR calls, a false discovery rate-adjusted p below 0.01 and a log2 fold-change threshold of 1 were applied. As an exploratory analysis of dynamics, max-normalized trajectories of the 1000 most abundant clonotypes were examined by PCA with hierarchical clustering. Separately sequenced CD4+ and CD8+ repertoires were used to assign a CD4 or CD8 phenotype to each responding clone. TCRdb trimmed the raw reads at Q25, called clones with MiXCR and kept productive beta chains. CDR3 protein duplicates are merged, each entry listing the most common genes and DNA. In this record, the V and J calls reflect TCRdb's handling and not the investigators' own analysis. This sample is represented by some 68,000 distinct CDR3 sequences; approximately 16% of them were singletons. Of the sample, 25% to 35% is held by the ten largest clones.

PBMCs were isolated by Ficoll-Paque density gradient centrifugation. The sequence joins TRBV25-1 to TRBJ2-2, with 7 bases matching TRBD1. Input material: PBMCs or a T cell subset sorted from them (not recorded which). The TCR was taken from an adult woman who had mild COVID-19 (a few samples of this study predate the infection). The sample titles of this study are shuffled in the database, so cell type and time point are left out; the donor was told from shared clones. The CDR3 here reads CASSARGTANTGELFF. The nucleotides are TGTGCCAGCAGTGCTAGAGGGACAGCGAACACCGGGGAGCTGTTTTTT.